The present entry profiles one T cell receptor (beta chain) with its context. CDR3 length: 17 amino acids. V was cut by 5 bases and J by 3 bases, with 22 bases left in between. CDR1 LNHDA and CDR2 SQIVND come from the germline V gene (reference sequence). TCRdb's table, derived via immunoSEQ multiplex PCR, lists solely in-frame clones and lacks some. This table holds about 170,000 clones, 60% to 85% found once. This entry belongs to a study of blood T cell repertoires in COVID-19. The sample was peripheral blood. This clonotype originated in an older man with acute or convalescent COVID-19. The chain combines TRBV19 with TRBJ1-1; D is unresolved. This CDR3 reads CASSPPVTRKYHTEAFF. Written as DNA, the CDR3 is TGTGCCAGTAGTCCCCCGGTGACACGAAAGTATCACACTGAAGCTTTCTTT.